This T cell receptor (beta chain) emerged from a study of Ad26.COV2.S vaccination and SARS-CoV-2 variants. The treatment denotes: around 19 received Ad26.COV2.S at low or high dose, single or two shots; roughly five received placebo; per-sample allocation not given. Day 63 after the first vaccine or placebo injection was the time point for sampling. Produced via immunoSEQ multiplex PCR; TCRdb's table is partial and in-frame only. Seen here are a few hundred thousand clones, under 90% observed once, and the top ten hold about 5%. This CDR3 is 13 amino acids long. J lost 6 bases, V lost 4 bases, and 5 bases had no gene match. The germline CDR1 and CDR2 sequences are SGHRS and YFSETQ.

The V gene is TRBV5-1, the J gene TRBJ2-7; 9 positions agree with TRBD1. This specimen was peripheral blood, taken in a trial of Ad26.COV2.S vaccine versus placebo. The receptor was isolated from a person aged 18-60 years who received the Ad26.COV2.S COVID-19 vaccine or a placebo. CDR3 amino acids: CASSVGQGREQYF. In nucleotides, the CDR3 is TGCGCCAGCAGCGTCGGACAGGGGCGCGAGCAGTACTTC.